This T cell receptor beta chain was sequenced in a study of blood T cell repertoires in COVID-19. The CDR3 sequence is 14 residues long. The V and J ends lost 0 bases and 1 base respectively, with 7 bases between them. Germline V gives CDR1 SGHRS, CDR2 YFSETQ. Profiling relied on immunoSEQ multiplex PCR, and the TCRdb table lists in-frame clones only, not all of them. The data show some 360,000 clones, with about nine tenths seen just once and over 0.9% held by the top ten. This clone was recorded once. At the DNA level, this CDR3 is encoded by other sequences in the same sample as well. The chain has TRBV5-1 and TRBJ2-5; D is unclear. The source material was PBMCs or T cells enriched from blood (not recorded which). The TCR was taken from a woman between 25 and 40 years old who had been exposed to COVID-19. As DNA, the CDR3 is TGCGCCAGCAGCTTGGGGAGAGCCCAAGAGACCCAGTACTTC. Its protein is CASSLGRAQETQYF.